Presented here are 10 T cell receptor beta chains from one specimen sequenced in a study of cytomegalovirus exposure and HLA in healthy donors. PCR employed 60 Vbeta and 13 Jbeta primers. The protocol was immunoSEQ multiplex PCR, while the TCRdb copy is restricted to in-frame clones and leaves out a portion. The table lists more than 95,000 clones, about 68% of them singletons. Sequences were obtained from PBMCs. The receptors shown here come from a man between 40 and 49 years old in good health and CMV-seropositive.

V usage is TRBV7-9 and J usage is TRBJ1-4; 7 nucleotides match TRBD1. From germline, CDR1 is SEHNR and CDR2 FQNEAQ (reference sequence). This CDR3 is built from 14 residues. J lost 4 bases, V lost 6 bases, and 5 bases had no gene match. The CDR3 DNA is TGTGCCAGCAGTTACAGGGGATTTAATGAAAAACTGTTTTTT. This sequence encodes CASSYRGFNEKLFF.

The J gene is TRBJ1-5, the V gene TRBV19; 10 bases are a match to TRBD1. This CDR3 comprises 13 residues. V shed 9 bases, J shed 2 bases, and the junction held 1 base outside the gene matches. The germline CDR1 and CDR2 sequences are LNHDA and SQIVND (reference sequence). The CDR3 region is CASGTGGNQPQHF. The CDR3 DNA sequence: TGTGCCAGCGGGACAGGGGGCAATCAGCCCCAGCATTTT.

The chain is built from TRBV27 and TRBJ2-7, with TRBD1 matching 7 bases. This CDR3 region has 14 residues. Germline V gene sequence: CDR1 MNHEY, CDR2 SMNVEV (reference sequence). Trimming cost V 2 bases and J 3 bases; bases outside gene matches: 4. The CDR3 DNA sequence: TGTGCCAGCAGTTTAACAGGGGCCCACTACGAGCAGTACTTC. The encoded protein is CASSLTGAHYEQYF.

This sequence joins TRBV4-3 and TRBJ2-1, with D perhaps TRBD1 (5 bases). Germline CDR1 reads LGHNA; CDR2 reads YSLEER. The CDR3 is 15 amino acids. Trimming stripped 0 bases from V and 0 bases from J, with 6 bases between. CDR3 bases: TGCGCCAGCAGCCAAGAGCAGGGCTCCTACAATGAGCAGTTCTTC. Translation: CASSQEQGSYNEQFF.

The chain carries TRBV7-9 and TRBJ2-7; 9 bases match TRBD1. Germline V gene data show CDR1 as SEHNR and CDR2 as FQNEAQ (reference sequence). J was trimmed by 7 bases and V by 8 bases; bases with no gene match: 12. The CDR3 is made up of 14 amino acids. The CDR3 here is CASHGTGLFKEQYF. CDR3 DNA: TGTGCCAGCCACGGGACAGGGCTTTTCAAAGAGCAGTACTTC. The full variable domain, with the rest looked up from reference TRBV7-9 and TRBJ2-7, is DTGVSQNPRHKITKRGQNVTFRCDPISEHNRLYWYRQTLGQGPEFLTYFQNEAQLEKSRLLSDRFSAERPKGSFSTLEIQRTEQGDSAMYLCASHGTGLFKEQYFGPGTRLTVT.

This clone was detected once. This chain links TRBV10-2 with TRBJ1-5, with D possibly being TRBD1 (5 bases). The V end lost 6 bases, the J end lost 6 bases, and 12 bases lay between the germline ends. The CDR3 consists of 13 residues. Germline CDR1 reads WSHSY; CDR2 reads SAAADI. CDR3 nucleotides: TGCGCCAGCAGCCAGGGCGTGGGTCAGCCCCAGCATTTT. Translation gives CASSQGVGQPQHF.

CDR3 amino acids: CASSLYLAGTDTQYF. CDR3 sequence (DNA): TGTGCCAGCAGCTTGTACCTAGCGGGCACAGATACGCAGTATTTT. The chain has TRBV5-6 and TRBJ2-3, with 7 positions matching TRBD2. There are 15 residues in the CDR3. J gave up 1 base and V 1 base, and 3 bases lay outside the gene matches. CDR1 and CDR2 from the germline V gene are SGHDT and YYEEEE.

The chain links TRBV19 to TRBJ1-2, with D perhaps TRBD1 (5 bases). This CDR3 spans 15 amino acids. Germline loops: CDR1 LNHDA, CDR2 SQIVND (reference sequence). The V and J ends lost 7 bases and 7 bases respectively, with 22 bases between them. The CDR3 region is CASTMPHRPDVGYTF. CDR3 sequence (DNA): TGTGCCAGTACAATGCCCCACAGGCCTGATGTTGGCTACACCTTC.

This clone was recorded a few times. The genes are TRBV6-5 and TRBJ2-7; perhaps TRBD2 as D (6 bases). Germline V gene sequence: CDR1 MNHEY, CDR2 SVGAGI. V gave up 4 bases and J gave up 7 bases, with 17 bases separating them. The CDR3 sequence is 14 residues long. CDR3 coding DNA: TGTGCCAGCAGTTTTCATGGCGGGGCGGGAGAGCAGTACTTC. This gives the protein CASSFHGGAGEQYF.

This clone turned up a few times. The genes are TRBV27 and TRBJ1-2; 9 bases fit TRBD1. CDR1 and CDR2 (germline): MNHEY, SMNVEV (reference sequence). J lost 8 bases, V lost 4 bases, and 5 bases had no gene match. The CDR3 totals 13 residues. CDR3 protein: CASSYRTGVGYTF. In DNA, the CDR3 is TGTGCCAGCAGTTACCGGACAGGGGTCGGCTACACCTTC.